The 22 T cell receptor beta chains given below trace back to one sample, sequenced in a study of cytomegalovirus exposure and HLA in healthy donors. Both 60 Vbeta primers and 13 Jbeta primers went into the PCR. This table comes from immunoSEQ multiplex PCR, and its TCRdb copy is limited to in-frame clones, with some not included. The table lists some 250,000 clones, around 76% of them singletons. The sample consisted of PBMCs. These receptors originate from a woman aged 40 to 55 in good health and CMV-seropositive.

This chain uses TRBV19 with TRBJ2-7, with a weak D call TRBD1 (6 bases). V lost 4 bases and J lost 3, with 16 bases in between. Germline V lookup: CDR1 LNHDA, CDR2 SQIVND (reference sequence). The CDR3 totals 15 residues. The CDR3 region has the DNA TGTGCCAGTAGTACCAAACGGGACACAAACTACGAGCAGTACTTC. Encoded protein: CASSTKRDTNYEQYF.

The rearrangement uses TRBV16 and TRBJ1-2; D remains ambiguous. V was clipped by 5 bases and J by 7 bases, with 14 bases between them. CDR3 length equals 13 residues. Germline V gives CDR1 KGHSY, CDR2 FQNENV. CDR3 in amino acids: CASSYRERSGYTF. CDR3 sequence (DNA): TGTGCCAGCAGCTACCGAGAGCGGAGTGGCTACACCTTC.

The V gene is TRBV9, the J gene TRBJ2-3; D remains unclear. The CDR3 runs to 18 residues. The V and J ends lost 0 bases and 1 base respectively, with 18 bases between them. CDR1 and CDR2 from the germline V gene are SGDLS and YYNGEE. CDR3 nucleotides: TGTGCCAGCAGCGTAGAAGGTCGGGTAGATTGGCGCACAGATACGCAGTATTTT. Amino acid sequence: CASSVEGRVDWRTDTQYF.

This chain uses TRBV7-6 with TRBJ1-5; 7 bases line up with TRBD1. The CDR3 is 14 amino acids. Trimming removed 10 bases from V and 4 bases from J; junction bases left unmatched: 10. CDR1 and CDR2 from the germline V gene are SGHVS and FNYEAQ. This CDR3 is CATSDRATNQPQHF. The CDR3 DNA sequence: TGTGCCACCTCCGACAGGGCGACGAATCAGCCCCAGCATTTT. The entire variable domain, with the rest obtained from reference TRBV7-6 and TRBJ1-5, is as follows: GAGVSQSPRYKVTKRGQDVALRCDPISGHVSLYWYRQALGQGPEFLTYFNYEAQQDKSGLPNDRFSAERPEGSISTLTIQRTEQRDSAMYRCATSDRATNQPQHFGDGTRLSIL.

The chain joins TRBV7-6 to TRBJ1-2, with D possibly TRBD1 on 6 matching bases. Trimming took 1 base from V and 4 from J, leaving 7 bases between them. The CDR3 is 13 residues long. Germline CDR1 reads SGHVS; CDR2 reads FNYEAQ. CDR3 sequence: CASSLDRVYGYTF. CDR3 nucleotide sequence: TGTGCCAGCAGCTTAGACAGGGTCTATGGCTACACCTTC.

CDR3 protein: CASSPGTSGSYEQYF. DNA for the CDR3: TGTGCCAGCAGTCCCGGGACTAGCGGTTCCTACGAGCAGTACTTC. The chain uses TRBV28 and TRBJ2-7, with 11 bases that match TRBD2. The CDR3 extends over 15 amino acids. Germline CDR1 MDHEN, CDR2 SYDVKM. J gave up 1 base and V 5 bases, and 4 bases lay outside the gene matches.

This clone has just a few counts. This rearrangement joins TRBV11-2 to TRBJ1-2; D gene ambiguous. The CDR3 sequence is 15 residues long. CDR1 and CDR2 from the germline V gene are SGHAT and FQNNGV. Trimming shortened V by 4 bases and J by 4 bases, and 16 bases separated the two germline ends. The CDR3 region has the DNA TGTGCCAGCAGCTCACAAATACGAGGAGTCTATGGCTACACCTTC. Protein: CASSSQIRGVYGYTF. The full variable domain, completed using reference TRBV11-2 and TRBJ1-2, is EAGVAQSPRYKIIEKRQSVAFWCNPISGHATLYWYQQILGQGPKLLIQFQNNGVVDDSQLPKDRFSAERLKGVDSTLKIQPAKLEDSAVYLCASSSQIRGVYGYTFGSGTRLTVV.

This CDR3 reads CASSVAPGGDEQYF. In DNA form, the CDR3 reads TGTGCCAGCAGCGTAGCTCCCGGGGGAGACGAGCAGTACTTC. This chain joins TRBV9 and TRBJ2-7, with D possibly matching TRBD2 (6 bases). Germline V gene lookup returns CDR1 SGDLS and CDR2 YYNGEE. The CDR3 spans 14 residues. Deletions cut 0 bases from V and 5 bases from J, with 12 bases between.

This clone was seen more than once but under ten times. The rearrangement links TRBV30 to TRBJ2-7, with D perhaps TRBD2 (6 bases). V was pared by 2 bases and J by 2 bases, with 16 bases between. CDR3 length equals 15 residues. Germline V lookup: CDR1 GTSNPN, CDR2 SVGIG (reference sequence). This CDR3 reads CAWSRGTFSPYEQYF. CDR3 DNA sequence: TGTGCCTGGAGTAGAGGGACTTTTTCTCCCTACGAGCAGTACTTC.

The chain recombines TRBV7-9 with TRBJ2-5, with 12 bases aligning to TRBD2. CDR3 length: 18 amino acids. Per germline, CDR1 SEHNR and CDR2 FQNEAQ (reference sequence). V gave up 5 bases and J gave up 2 bases; unmatched junction bases: 12. CDR3 residues: CASSPRLAGVMGQETQYF. The CDR3 region has the DNA TGTGCCAGCAGCCCACGACTAGCGGGAGTGATGGGTCAAGAGACCCAGTACTTC.

This chain connects TRBV7-9 to TRBJ1-2; tentatively, D is TRBD1 (5 bases). V lost 2 bases to trimming and J lost 13 bases, with 14 bases between them. CDR3 length: 12 amino acids. Germline V gene sequence: CDR1 SEHNR, CDR2 FQNEAQ (reference sequence). CDR3 nucleotides: TGTGCCAGCAGCTTAAGTGCGACAGCGAGCACCTTC. This translates into CASSLSATASTF.

This clone has only a few counts. The chain is built from TRBV4-3 and TRBJ1-2; 9 positions agree with TRBD1. Germline V lookup: CDR1 LGHNA, CDR2 YSLEER. Unmatched junction bases numbered 4, after V lost 3 bases and J lost 8 bases. The CDR3 has 13 amino acids. The CDR3 bases are TGCGCCAGCAGCCAGCCAACAGGGGGCGGCTACACCTTC. This sequence encodes CASSQPTGGGYTF.

The J gene is TRBJ2-1, the V gene TRBV6-5, with TRBD1 matching over 7 bases. Germline-derived CDR1 and CDR2 are MNHEY and SVGAGI. V shed 4 bases, J shed 8 bases, and the junction held 5 bases outside the gene matches. This CDR3 is built from 13 residues. The CDR3 spells CASSWVGGYEQFF. In DNA form, the CDR3 reads TGTGCCAGCAGTTGGGTAGGGGGCTATGAGCAGTTCTTC.

The chain joins TRBV6-5 to TRBJ2-7; tentatively, D is TRBD2 (5 bases). Trimming pared 6 bases from V and 2 bases from J, leaving 11 bases between. There are 13 residues in the CDR3. Looked up from germline, CDR1 is MNHEY and CDR2 is SVGAGI. CDR3 in amino acids: CASSKTGTYEQYF. CDR3 coding DNA: TGTGCCAGCAGCAAAACGGGAACCTACGAGCAGTACTTC.

The chain uses TRBV4-1 and TRBJ2-3; 8 bases line up with TRBD2. The V segment lost 0 bases and the J segment 1 base; nucleotides outside the gene matches: 12. In germline, CDR1 is MGHRA, CDR2 YSYEKL. The CDR3 has 19 amino acids. As DNA, the CDR3 is TGCGCCAGCAGCCAAGATGGAACGCGGGGGGCCCTCGGCACAGATACGCAGTATTTT. It codes for CASSQDGTRGALGTDTQYF.

This clone was recorded a few times. In nucleotides, the CDR3 is TGCGCCAGCAGCTTCAACCGGGACAGGGGGCGCACAGAGACCCAGTACTTC. It is translated as CASSFNRDRGRTETQYF. This sequence joins TRBV4-1 and TRBJ2-5; TRBD1 aligns across 12 bases. CDR1 is MGHRA, CDR2 YSYEKL, per germline. The length of the CDR3 is 17 residues. V shed 5 bases and J 4 bases; nucleotides not matched to a gene: 11.

V and J are TRBV10-3 and TRBJ2-7, with 8 bases aligning to TRBD1. CDR1 and CDR2 from the germline V gene are ENHRY and SYGVKD. The V gene end was trimmed by 0 bases and the J gene end by 6 bases; junction bases not matched to a gene: 13. The CDR3 has 17 amino acids. The CDR3: CAISESGQGATSSEQYF. The CDR3 DNA reads as TGTGCCATCAGTGAGTCTGGCCAGGGGGCTACTAGCTCCGAGCAGTACTTC.

The table lists this clone with a few counts. The chain combines TRBV6-6 with TRBJ2-3; 8 nucleotides match TRBD1. Looked up from germline, CDR1 is MNHNY and CDR2 is SVGAGI (reference sequence). Trimming cost V 5 bases and J 5 bases; bases outside gene matches: 6. This CDR3 has 14 amino acids. The CDR3 sequence is CASSLGQGIDTQYF. The CDR3 DNA follows: TGTGCCAGCAGTCTAGGACAGGGCATAGATACGCAGTATTTT.

The rearrangement joins TRBV9 to TRBJ1-1; D uncertain. Trimming stripped 4 bases from V and 5 bases from J, with 9 bases between. CDR1 and CDR2 from the germline V gene are SGDLS and YYNGEE. This CDR3 is built from 12 residues. Written as DNA, the CDR3 is TGTGCCAGCAGCCCAGGCTCAACTGAAGCTTTCTTT. Amino acids: CASSPGSTEAFF.

The chain is built from TRBV9 and TRBJ1-2; D possibly corresponds to TRBD1 (5 bases). The length of the CDR3 is 16 residues. CDR1 and CDR2 (germline): SGDLS, YYNGEE. Deletions cut 0 bases from V and 7 bases from J, with 19 bases between. The chain's CDR3 is CASSVGRGTLGGGYTF. The CDR3 DNA reads as TGTGCCAGCAGCGTAGGTCGGGGGACTTTGGGTGGTGGCTACACCTTC.

V gene TRBV30 combines with J gene TRBJ2-2; 9 bases are shared with TRBD1. CDR3 length: 16 amino acids. The J segment lost 6 bases and the V segment lost 2 bases, leaving 10 bases of the junction unmatched. CDR1 GTSNPN and CDR2 SVGIG come from the germline V gene (reference sequence). The CDR3 here is CAWSTPGTGYPGELFF. The DNA for the CDR3 is TGTGCCTGGAGTACCCCCGGGACAGGGTACCCCGGGGAGCTGTTTTTT. Based on the CDR3 plus reference TRBV30 and TRBJ2-2, the full variable domain is SQTIHQWPATLVQPVGSPLSLECTVEGTSNPNLYWYRQAAGRGLQLLFYSVGIGQISSEVPQNLSASRPQDRQFILSSKKLLLSDSGFYLCAWSTPGTGYPGELFFGEGSRLTVL.

The chain is built from TRBV29-1 and TRBJ1-1, with 8 bases identical to TRBD1. CDR3 length equals 13 residues. J lost 4 bases, V lost 6 bases, and 7 bases had no gene match. Germline V CDR1 and CDR2: SQVTM, ANQGSEA. CDR3 sequence: CSVWQGASTEAFF. As DNA, the CDR3 is TGCAGCGTGTGGCAGGGGGCGAGCACTGAAGCTTTCTTT.